This is a list of T cell receptor beta chains from one sample in a study of blood T cell repertoires in COVID-19. TCRdb keeps only in-frame clones here, not all; method: immunoSEQ multiplex PCR. The sample lists more than 50,000 clones; under 85% were seen once. Sequencing used peripheral blood. The source is a woman of 80 years or more with acute or convalescent COVID-19. Each CDR3 is given without its conserved first and last residue. Fields, in order: CDR3 length, J gene, V gene, CDR3 protein.

>11|TRBJ2-1|TRBV5-1
ASRRDRNNEQF
>11|TRBJ2-3|TRBV5-4
ASSLPPRDTQY
>9|TRBJ2-7|TRBV20-1
SARDQYEQY
>13|TRBJ1-5|TRBV5-5
ASSLRTGVNQPQH
>10|TRBJ2-5|TRBV27
ASRGQRGTQY
>14|TRBJ2-3|TRBV19
ASKTGRSTSTDTQY
>11|TRBJ1-1|TRBV18
ASSRDRGTEAF
>13|TRBJ2-4|TRBV7-9
ASSLAGTGGYIQY
>13|TRBJ1-2|TRBV7-2
ASSLALQGGYGYT
>12|TRBJ1-2|TRBV5-3
ARSLKGATGGYT
>14|TRBJ2-3|TRBV11-3
ASSAGTSGEGDTQY
>13|TRBJ1-2|TRBV10-2
ASSESRAPNYGYT
>10|TRBJ1-3|TRBV19
ASKGDRNTIY
>13|TRBJ2-1|TRBV5-1
ASSLQREEFDEQF
>14|TRBJ2-1|TRBV21-1
ASSDPGTFLYNEQF
>12|TRBJ2-7|TRBV19
ASRGGDSLNEQY
>11|TRBJ1-1|TRBV11-3
AVGLEGNTEAF
>13|TRBJ2-1|TRBV30
AWRKDRATYNEQF
>14|TRBJ1-6|TRBV6-2/TRBV6-3
ASSSTARSYNSPLH
>14|TRBJ2-1|TRBV19
ASSSLGRADLNEQF
>15|TRBJ2-6|TRBV4-3
ASSQEIEAPGANVLT
>14|TRBJ2-6|TRBV5-1
ASSLGQYSGANVLT
>12|TRBJ1-1|TRBV4-1
ASSQLGSRDQAF
>11|TRBJ1-1|TRBV3-1/TRBV3-2
ASSFQGNTEAF
>11|TRBJ2-5|TRBV29-1
SVERGRQETQY
>13|TRBJ1-3|TRBV19
ASQDGGRPGNTIY
>11|TRBJ1-1|TRBV29-1
SVEGQMNTEAF
>11|TRBJ2-3|TRBV4-3
ASSRTVGGPQY
>11|TRBJ2-1|TRBV19
ASRLAGVGEQF
>16|TRBJ2-2|TRBV5-1
ASSLTGTGIGNTGELF
>12|TRBJ2-1|TRBV7-9
ASSSASGYNEQF
>11|TRBJ2-1|TRBV18
ASSQTGDGEQF
>10|TRBJ1-1|TRBV18
ASSHGQIEAF
>13|TRBJ1-1|TRBV7-2
ASSPHGGGNTEAF
>15|TRBJ2-5|TRBV28
ASSVAQPTSGQETQY
>14|TRBJ2-1|TRBV5-8
ASRLIGLARYNEQF
>14|TRBJ2-7|TRBV19
ASSYRGAGEGYEQY
>13|TRBJ2-7|TRBV19
ASTGLAGDSYEQY
>12|TRBJ2-4|TRBV6-5
ASTEHRGKNIQY
>15|TRBJ1-5|TRBV28
ASSQIGQGPSNQPQH
>10|TRBJ1-2|TRBV27
ASSSGNYGYT
>13|TRBJ2-5|TRBV7-7
ASSLGGQGGETQY
>13|TRBJ2-5|TRBV27
ASRGRSGNQETQY
>12|TRBJ1-5|TRBV30
AWSTGQGDQPQH